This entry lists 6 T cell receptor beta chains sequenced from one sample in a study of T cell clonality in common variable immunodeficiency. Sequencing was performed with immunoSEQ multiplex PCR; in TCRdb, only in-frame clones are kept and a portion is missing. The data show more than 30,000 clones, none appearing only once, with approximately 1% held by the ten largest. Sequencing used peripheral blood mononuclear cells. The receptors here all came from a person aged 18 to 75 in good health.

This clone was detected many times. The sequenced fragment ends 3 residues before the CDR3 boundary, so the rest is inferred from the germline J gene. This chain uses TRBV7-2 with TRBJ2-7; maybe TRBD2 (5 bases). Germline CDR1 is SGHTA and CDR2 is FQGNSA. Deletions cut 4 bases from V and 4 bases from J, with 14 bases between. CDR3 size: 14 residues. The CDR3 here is CASSYGAGQYEQYF. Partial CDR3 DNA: TGTGCCAGCAGCTACGGCGCGGGTCAATACGAG.

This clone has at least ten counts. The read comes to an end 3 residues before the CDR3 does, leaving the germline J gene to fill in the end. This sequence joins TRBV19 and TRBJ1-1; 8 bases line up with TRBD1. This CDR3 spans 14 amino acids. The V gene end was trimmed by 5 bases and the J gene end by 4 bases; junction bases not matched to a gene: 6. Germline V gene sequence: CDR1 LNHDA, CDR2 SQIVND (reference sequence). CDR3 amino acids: CASSERTGTTEAFF. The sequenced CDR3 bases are TGTGCCAGTAGTGAAAGGACAGGGACCACTGAA.

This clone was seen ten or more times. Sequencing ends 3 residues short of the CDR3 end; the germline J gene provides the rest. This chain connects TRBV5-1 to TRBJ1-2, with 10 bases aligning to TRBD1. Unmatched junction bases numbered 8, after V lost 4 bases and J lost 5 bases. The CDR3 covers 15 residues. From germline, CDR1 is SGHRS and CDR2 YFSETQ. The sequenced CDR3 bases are TGCGCCAGCAGCCCGAGGACAGGGGGAGGATATGGC. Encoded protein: CASSPRTGGGYG. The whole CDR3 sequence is CASSPRTGGGYGYTF.

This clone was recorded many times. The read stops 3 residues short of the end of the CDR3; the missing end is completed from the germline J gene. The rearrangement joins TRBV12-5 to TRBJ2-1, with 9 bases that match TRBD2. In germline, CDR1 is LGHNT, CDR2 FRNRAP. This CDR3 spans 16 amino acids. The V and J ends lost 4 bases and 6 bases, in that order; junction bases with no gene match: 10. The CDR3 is CASGSRLREGVNEQFF. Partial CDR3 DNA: TGTGCTAGTGGTTCCCGATTGCGGGAGGGGGTCAATGAG.

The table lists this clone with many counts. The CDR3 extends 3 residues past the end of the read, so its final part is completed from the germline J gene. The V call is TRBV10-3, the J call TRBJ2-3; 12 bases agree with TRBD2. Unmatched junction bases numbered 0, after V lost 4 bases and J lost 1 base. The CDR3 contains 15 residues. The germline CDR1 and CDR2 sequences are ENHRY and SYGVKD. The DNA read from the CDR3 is TGTGCCATCAGTGGACTAGCGGGGGGCACAGATACG. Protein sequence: CAISGLAGGTDT. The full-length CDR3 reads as CAISGLAGGTDTQYF.

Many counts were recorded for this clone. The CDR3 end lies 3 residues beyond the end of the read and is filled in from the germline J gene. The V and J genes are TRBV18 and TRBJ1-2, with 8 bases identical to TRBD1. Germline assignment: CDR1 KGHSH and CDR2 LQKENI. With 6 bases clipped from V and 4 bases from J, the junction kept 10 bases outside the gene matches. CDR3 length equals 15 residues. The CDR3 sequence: CASSHQGQGPYGYTF. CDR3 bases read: TGTGCCAGCTCGCACCAAGGACAGGGCCCCTATGGC.